One and the same sample provided the 9 T cell receptor beta chains below, sequenced in a study of T-cell memory formation after mild COVID-19. Using its own MiXCR run on the 5' RACE reads, TCRdb lists one record per CDR3 protein. The table includes about 260,000 distinct CDR3 sequences, roughly 15% detected once. Sequencing used PBMCs or a T cell subset sorted from them (not recorded which). These receptors were collected from a man aged 18 to 30 who had mild COVID-19 (a few samples of this study predate the infection). Cell type and time point are not known.

This clonotype was seen more than once but under ten times. The V gene is TRBV7-9, the J gene TRBJ2-1; D might be TRBD2 (5 bases). This CDR3 is built from 15 residues. Trimming cost V 6 bases and J 9 bases, with 21 bases left between them. Looked up from germline, CDR1 is SEHNR and CDR2 is FQNEAQ (reference sequence). The CDR3 is CASRRPALRVVEQFF. The CDR3 DNA reads TGTGCCAGCAGACGACCGGCCCTGAGGGTTGTTGAGCAGTTCTTC.

V and J are TRBV13 and TRBJ2-7, with 9 bases fitting TRBD2. The CDR3 runs to 15 residues. The trim removed 5 bases at V and 6 bases at J, leaving 11 bases unmatched. Germline V gene data show CDR1 as PRHDT and CDR2 as FYEKMQ (reference sequence). CDR3 sequence reads: CASSPSTAGGLEQYF. As DNA, the CDR3 is TGTGCCAGCAGCCCCTCCACGGCGGGGGGGCTCGAGCAGTACTTC. The whole variable domain, filled in from reference TRBV13 and TRBJ2-7, reads AAGVIQSPRHLIKEKRETATLKCYPIPRHDTVYWYQQGPGQDPQFLISFYEKMQSDKGSIPDRFSAQQFSDYHSELNMSSLELGDSALYFCASSPSTAGGLEQYFGPGTRLTVT.

V is TRBV18 and J is TRBJ1-5; a possible D gene is TRBD1 (6 bases). V was cut by 2 bases and J by 0 bases, with 8 bases left in between. CDR1 and CDR2 (germline): KGHSH, LQKENI. The CDR3 is 15 amino acids. The CDR3 here is CASSPKGVSNQPQHF. CDR3 DNA: TGTGCCAGCTCACCAAAGGGGGTTAGCAATCAGCCCCAGCATTTT.

In this sample, this clonotype turned up a few times. V gene TRBV15 combines with J gene TRBJ2-6; TRBD1 agrees at 8 bases. The germline CDR1 and CDR2 sequences are LNHNV and YYDKDF (reference sequence). CDR3 length: 16 residues. V gave up 3 bases and J gave up 2 bases; unmatched junction bases: 3. CDR3 amino acids: CATSSRQGPGANVLTF. In DNA form, the CDR3 reads TGTGCCACCAGCAGTAGACAGGGGCCTGGGGCCAACGTCCTGACTTTC.

The chain has TRBV5-1 and TRBJ2-5; D might be TRBD1 (6 bases). Germline V gene lookup returns CDR1 SGHRS and CDR2 YFSETQ. The V end lost 2 bases, the J end lost 0 bases, and 8 bases lay between the germline ends. The CDR3 is 14 amino acids. Here the CDR3 DNA reads TGCGCCAGCAGCTTCTCAGGGGACCAAGAGACCCAGTACTTC. Its translation: CASSFSGDQETQYF.

This clonotype was counted only a few times. The chain joins TRBV11-1 to TRBJ2-5; no firm D call. Per the germline V gene, CDR1 is SGHAT and CDR2 is FQDESV (reference sequence). Deletions cut 5 bases from V and 2 bases from J, with 18 bases between. CDR3 length: 16 residues. For the CDR3, the DNA is TGTGCCAGCAGCCCCTTCGTGGGGAACCCACAAGAGACCCAGTACTTC. This gives the protein CASSPFVGNPQETQYF.

The J gene is TRBJ2-3, the V gene TRBV20-1, with TRBD1 identical over 8 bases. V was clipped by 6 bases and J by 6 bases; unmatched bases: 8. CDR1 and CDR2 (germline): DFQATT, SNEGSKA (reference sequence). The CDR3 spans 13 residues. The CDR3 region is CSATDRGRDTQYF. CDR3 nucleotides: TGCAGTGCCACCGACAGGGGTCGGGATACGCAGTATTTT.

The chain links TRBV13 to TRBJ1-2, with 10 nucleotides matching TRBD1. With V trimmed by 0 bases and J by 7 bases, 5 bases remained unmatched. The CDR3 is made up of 15 amino acids. Germline values: CDR1 PRHDT, CDR2 FYEKMQ (reference sequence). CDR3 DNA sequence: TGTGCCAGCAGCTTAGGAGACAGGGGGCTGGGTGGCTACACCTTC. Translating gives CASSLGDRGLGGYTF.

The chain carries TRBV4-1 and TRBJ1-5; 11 bases are shared with TRBD1. The germline CDR1 and CDR2 sequences are MGHRA and YSYEKL. V dropped 11 bases and J dropped 6; count of bases not matched to a gene: 18. This CDR3 spans 17 amino acids. The CDR3 region is CARLGGPGQGVFQPQHF. Written as DNA, the CDR3 is TGCGCCCGCCTAGGGGGCCCGGGACAGGGGGTATTTCAGCCCCAGCATTTT.